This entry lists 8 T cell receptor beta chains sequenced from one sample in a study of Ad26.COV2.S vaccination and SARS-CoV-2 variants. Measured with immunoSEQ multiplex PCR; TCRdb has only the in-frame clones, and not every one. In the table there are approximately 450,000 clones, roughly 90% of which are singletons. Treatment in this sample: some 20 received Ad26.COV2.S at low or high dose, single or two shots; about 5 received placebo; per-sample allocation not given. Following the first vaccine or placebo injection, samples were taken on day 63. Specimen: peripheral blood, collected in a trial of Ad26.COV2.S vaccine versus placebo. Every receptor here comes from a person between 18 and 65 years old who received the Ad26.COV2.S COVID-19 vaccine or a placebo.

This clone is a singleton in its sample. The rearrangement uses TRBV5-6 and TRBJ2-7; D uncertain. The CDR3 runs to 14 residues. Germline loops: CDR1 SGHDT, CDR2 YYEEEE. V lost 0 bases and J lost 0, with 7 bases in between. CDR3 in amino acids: CASSLGRNSYEQYF. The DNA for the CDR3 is TGTGCCAGCAGCTTGGGACGGAACTCCTACGAGCAGTACTTC.

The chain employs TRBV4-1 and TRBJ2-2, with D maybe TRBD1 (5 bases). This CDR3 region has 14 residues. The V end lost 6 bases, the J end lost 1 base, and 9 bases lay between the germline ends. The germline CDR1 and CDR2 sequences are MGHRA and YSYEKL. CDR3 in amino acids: CASRPQGNTGELFF. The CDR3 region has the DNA TGCGCCAGCAGACCTCAGGGGAACACCGGGGAGCTGTTTTTT.

The CDR3 sequence: CASSQLVGRNQPQHF. The CDR3 nucleotides read TGCGCCAGCAGCCAACTAGTAGGACGGAATCAGCCCCAGCATTTT. The rearrangement uses TRBV4-1 and TRBJ1-5; D remains unclear. Trimming removed 2 bases at V and 4 bases at J, with 12 bases between. The CDR3 length is 15 residues. Germline loops: CDR1 MGHRA, CDR2 YSYEKL.

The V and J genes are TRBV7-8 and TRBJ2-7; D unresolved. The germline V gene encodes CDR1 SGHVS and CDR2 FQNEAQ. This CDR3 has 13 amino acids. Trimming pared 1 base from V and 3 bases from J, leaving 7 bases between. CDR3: CASSLGLNYEQYF. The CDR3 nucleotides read TGTGCCAGCAGCTTAGGTTTGAACTACGAGCAGTACTTC. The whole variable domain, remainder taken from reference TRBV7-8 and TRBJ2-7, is GAGVSQSPRYKVAKRGQDVALRCDPISGHVSLFWYQQALGQGPEFLTYFQNEAQLDKSGLPSDRFFAERPEGSVSTLKIQRTQQEDSAVYLCASSLGLNYEQYFGPGTRLTVT.

The CDR3: CASSISAGGDEQFF. As DNA, the CDR3 is TGTGCCAGTAGTATCTCTGCGGGGGGCGATGAGCAGTTCTTC. The V call is TRBV19, the J call TRBJ2-1; 8 bases are shared with TRBD2. Trimming at V came to 3 bases and at J to 8 bases, leaving 6 bases not matched to a gene. The CDR3 totals 14 residues. From germline, CDR1 is LNHDA and CDR2 SQIVND (reference sequence). Complete variable domain (other parts from reference TRBV19 and TRBJ2-1): DGGITQSPKYLFRKEGQNVTLSCEQNLNHDAMYWYRQDPGQGLRLIYYSQIVNDFQKGDIAEGYSVSREKKESFPLTVTSAQKNPTAFYLCASSISAGGDEQFFGPGTRLTVL.

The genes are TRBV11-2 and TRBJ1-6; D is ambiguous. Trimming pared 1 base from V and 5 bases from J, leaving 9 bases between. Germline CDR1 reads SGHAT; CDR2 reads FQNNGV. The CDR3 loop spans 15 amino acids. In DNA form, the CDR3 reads TGTGCCAGCAGCTTAGTCCCCAGAAATAATTCACCCCTCCACTTT. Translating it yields CASSLVPRNNSPLHF.

The DNA for the CDR3 is TGTGCCAGTAGTTCGACCCGGGGGTACGAGCAGTACTTC. Protein product: CASSSTRGYEQYF. V and J are TRBV19 and TRBJ2-7; TRBD2 is a possible D gene (6 bases). V was pared by 5 bases and J by 4 bases, with 12 bases between. This CDR3 region has 13 residues. Germline CDR1 is LNHDA and CDR2 is SQIVND (reference sequence).

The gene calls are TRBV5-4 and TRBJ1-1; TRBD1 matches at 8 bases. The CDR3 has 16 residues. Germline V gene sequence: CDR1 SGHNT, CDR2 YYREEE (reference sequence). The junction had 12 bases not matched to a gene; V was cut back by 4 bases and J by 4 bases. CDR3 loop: CASSPGGGQARTEAFF. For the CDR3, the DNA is TGTGCCAGCAGCCCGGGGGGGGGACAGGCCCGCACTGAAGCTTTCTTT.